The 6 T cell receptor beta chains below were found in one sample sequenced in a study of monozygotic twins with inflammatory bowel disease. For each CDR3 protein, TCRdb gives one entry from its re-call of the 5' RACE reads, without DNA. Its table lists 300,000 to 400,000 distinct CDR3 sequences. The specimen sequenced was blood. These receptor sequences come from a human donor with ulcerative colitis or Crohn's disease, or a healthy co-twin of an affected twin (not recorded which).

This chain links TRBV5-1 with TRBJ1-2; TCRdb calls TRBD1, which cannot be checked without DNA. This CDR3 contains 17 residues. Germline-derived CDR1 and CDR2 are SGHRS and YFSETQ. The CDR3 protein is CASSLSVFLDRVYGYTF.

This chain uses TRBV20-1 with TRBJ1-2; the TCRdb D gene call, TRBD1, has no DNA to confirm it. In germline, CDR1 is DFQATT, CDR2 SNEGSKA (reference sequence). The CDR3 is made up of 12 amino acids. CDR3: CSATQGKYGYTF.

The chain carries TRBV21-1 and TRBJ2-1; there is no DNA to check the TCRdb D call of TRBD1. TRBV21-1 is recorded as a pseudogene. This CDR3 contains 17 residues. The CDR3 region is CASSKVCSEGTYNEQFF.

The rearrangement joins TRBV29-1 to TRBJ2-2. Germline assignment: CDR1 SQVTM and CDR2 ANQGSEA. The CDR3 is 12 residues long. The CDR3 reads CSARKNTGELFF.

This chain's CDR3 is CASSLVPGPEAFF. The chain uses TRBV5-1 and TRBJ1-1. This CDR3 has 13 amino acids. Germline CDR1 reads SGHRS; CDR2 reads YFSETQ.

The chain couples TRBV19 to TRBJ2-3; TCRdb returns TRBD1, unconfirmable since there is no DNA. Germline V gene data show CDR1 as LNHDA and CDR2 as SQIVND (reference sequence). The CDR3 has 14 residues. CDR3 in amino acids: CASRRQGQTDTQYF.